This TCR beta chain was sequenced in a study of beta chain features in type 1 diabetes. What was sequenced were expressed TCRB transcripts, since all of the isolated RNA had been reverse transcribed. Produced via immunoSEQ multiplex PCR; TCRdb's table is partial and in-frame only. The table shows roughly 730,000 clones, with roughly 13% occurring only once. The study, taken as a whole, reports: When VDJ junctions were examined, type 1 diabetes patients showed fewer insertions and more deletions. Moderately but significantly shorter TCRB CDR3s were found in Type 1 diabetes patients in all four CD4+ subsets.

Via the markers CD45RO/CCR7/CD25/CD127/CD95/CD27, stem cell-like memory, regulatory, central memory and naive CD4+ cells were sorted. Comment on this clone: What it binds is unknown.

V shed 4 bases and J shed 1 base, with 12 bases lying between them. CDR1 is SGHVS and CDR2 is FQNEAQ in the germline V gene. The CDR3 length is 15 residues. V and J are TRBV7-8 and TRBJ2-3; a possible D gene is TRBD1 (5 bases). The sample consisted of naive CD4+ T cells from blood. The receptor comes from a man aged 18-30 years with type 1 diabetes. This CDR3 is CASSSPTAGTDTQYF. DNA for the CDR3: TGTGCCAGCAGCTCCCCGACAGCCGGCACAGATACGCAGTATTTT.